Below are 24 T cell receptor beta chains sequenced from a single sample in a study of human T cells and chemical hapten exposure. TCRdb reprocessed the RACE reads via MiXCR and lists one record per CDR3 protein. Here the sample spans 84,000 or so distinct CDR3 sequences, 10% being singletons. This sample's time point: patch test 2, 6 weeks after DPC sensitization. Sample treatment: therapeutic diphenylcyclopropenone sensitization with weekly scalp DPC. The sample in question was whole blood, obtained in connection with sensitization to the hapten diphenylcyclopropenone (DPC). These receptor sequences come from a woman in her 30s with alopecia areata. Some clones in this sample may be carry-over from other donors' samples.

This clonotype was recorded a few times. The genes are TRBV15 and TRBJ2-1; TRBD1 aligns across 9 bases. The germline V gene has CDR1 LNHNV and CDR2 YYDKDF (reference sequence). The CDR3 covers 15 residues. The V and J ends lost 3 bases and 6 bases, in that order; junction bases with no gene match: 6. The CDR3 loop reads CATSSPQGARNEQFF. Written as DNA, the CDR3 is TGTGCCACCAGCAGTCCACAGGGGGCTCGCAATGAGCAGTTCTTC.

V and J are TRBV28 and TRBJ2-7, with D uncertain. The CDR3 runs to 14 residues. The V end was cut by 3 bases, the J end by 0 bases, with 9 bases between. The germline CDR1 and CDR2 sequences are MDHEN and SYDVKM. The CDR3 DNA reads TGTGCCAGCAGTTTCCCGCCCTTCTCCTACGAGCAGTACTTC. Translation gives CASSFPPFSYEQYF.

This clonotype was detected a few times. The CDR3 DNA reads TGCAGCGTTCTCAACAGGGATTATGGCTACACCTTC. This codes for CSVLNRDYGYTF. The V call is TRBV29-1, the J call TRBJ1-2; perhaps TRBD1 as D (6 bases). From germline, CDR1 is SQVTM and CDR2 ANQGSEA. V gave up 5 bases and J gave up 5 bases, with 12 bases separating them. The length of the CDR3 is 12 residues.

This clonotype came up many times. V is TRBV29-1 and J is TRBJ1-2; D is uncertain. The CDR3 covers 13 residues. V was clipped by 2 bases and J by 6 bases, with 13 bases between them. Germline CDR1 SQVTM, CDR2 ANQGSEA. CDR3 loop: CSVEQFSPNGYTF. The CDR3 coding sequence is TGCAGCGTTGAACAATTTTCTCCCAATGGCTACACCTTC.

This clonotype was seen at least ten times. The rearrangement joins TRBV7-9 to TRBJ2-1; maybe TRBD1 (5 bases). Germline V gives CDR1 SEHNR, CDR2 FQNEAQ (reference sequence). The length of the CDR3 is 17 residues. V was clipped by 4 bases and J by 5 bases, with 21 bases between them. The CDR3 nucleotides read TGTGCCAGCAGCTCTAATACAGGCCACACTCCTAACAATGAGCAGTTCTTC. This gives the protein CASSSNTGHTPNNEQFF.

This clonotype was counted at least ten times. The CDR3 reads CASSIDGGPGEQYF. The DNA for the CDR3 is TGCGCCAGCAGCATTGACGGGGGACCAGGCGAGCAGTACTTC. The chain carries TRBV5-1 and TRBJ2-7; TRBD2 is a possible D gene (6 bases). Germline-derived CDR1 and CDR2 are SGHRS and YFSETQ. There are 14 residues in the CDR3. V was shortened by 4 bases and J by 6 bases, with 17 bases between the two germline ends.

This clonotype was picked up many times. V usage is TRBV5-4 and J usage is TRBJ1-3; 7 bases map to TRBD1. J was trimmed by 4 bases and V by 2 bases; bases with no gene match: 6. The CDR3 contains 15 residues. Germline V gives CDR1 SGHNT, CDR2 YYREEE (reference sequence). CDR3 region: CASSFEGARGNTIYF. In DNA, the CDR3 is TGTGCCAGCAGCTTTGAGGGGGCGCGAGGAAACACCATATATTTT.

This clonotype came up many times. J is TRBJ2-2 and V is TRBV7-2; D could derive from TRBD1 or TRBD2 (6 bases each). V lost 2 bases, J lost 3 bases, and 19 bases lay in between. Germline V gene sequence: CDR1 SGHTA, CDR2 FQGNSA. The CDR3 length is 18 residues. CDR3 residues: CASSLSGDWGRYTGELFF. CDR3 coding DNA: TGTGCCAGCAGCTTATCAGGGGACTGGGGCCGATACACCGGGGAGCTGTTTTTT. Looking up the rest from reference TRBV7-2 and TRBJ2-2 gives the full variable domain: GAGVSQSPSNKVTEKGKDVELRCDPISGHTALYWYRQSLGQGLEFLIYFQGNSAPDKSGLPSDRFSAERTGGSVSTLTIQRTQQEDSAVYLCASSLSGDWGRYTGELFFGEGSRLTVL.

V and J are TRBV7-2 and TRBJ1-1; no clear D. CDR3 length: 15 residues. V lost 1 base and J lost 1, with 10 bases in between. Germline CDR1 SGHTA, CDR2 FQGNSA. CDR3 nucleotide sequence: TGTGCCAGCAGCTTAGGTCTTAGGGCGAACACTGAAGCTTTCTTT. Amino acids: CASSLGLRANTEAFF.

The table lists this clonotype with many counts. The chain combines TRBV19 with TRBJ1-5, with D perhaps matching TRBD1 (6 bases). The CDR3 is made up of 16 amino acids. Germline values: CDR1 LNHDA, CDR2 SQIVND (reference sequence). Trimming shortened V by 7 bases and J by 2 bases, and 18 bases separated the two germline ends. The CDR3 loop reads CASTLDGGLGNQPQHF. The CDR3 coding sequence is TGTGCCAGTACCCTGGACGGGGGGCTTGGCAATCAGCCCCAGCATTTT. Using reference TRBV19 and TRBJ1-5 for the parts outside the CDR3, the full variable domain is DGGITQSPKYLFRKEGQNVTLSCEQNLNHDAMYWYRQDPGQGLRLIYYSQIVNDFQKGDIAEGYSVSREKKESFPLTVTSAQKNPTAFYLCASTLDGGLGNQPQHFGDGTRLSIL.

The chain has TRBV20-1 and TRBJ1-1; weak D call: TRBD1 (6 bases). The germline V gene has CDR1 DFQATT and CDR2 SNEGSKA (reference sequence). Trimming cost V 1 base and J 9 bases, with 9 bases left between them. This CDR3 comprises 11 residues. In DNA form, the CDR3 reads TGCAGTGCTAGAGGGGGACAAAAAGCTTTCTTT. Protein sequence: CSARGGQKAFF.

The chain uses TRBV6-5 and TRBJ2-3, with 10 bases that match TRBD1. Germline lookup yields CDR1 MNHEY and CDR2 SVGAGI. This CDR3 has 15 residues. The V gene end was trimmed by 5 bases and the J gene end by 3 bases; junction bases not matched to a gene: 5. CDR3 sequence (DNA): TGTGCCAGCAGTCAAGGACAGGGGGAGACAGATACGCAGTATTTT. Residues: CASSQGQGETDTQYF.

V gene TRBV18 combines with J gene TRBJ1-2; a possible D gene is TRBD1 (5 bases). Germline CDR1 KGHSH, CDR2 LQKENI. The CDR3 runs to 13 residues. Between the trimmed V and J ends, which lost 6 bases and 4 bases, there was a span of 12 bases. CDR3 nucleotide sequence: TGTGCCAGCTCGCTCCCGACAGTCTATGGCTACACCTTC. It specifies CASSLPTVYGYTF.

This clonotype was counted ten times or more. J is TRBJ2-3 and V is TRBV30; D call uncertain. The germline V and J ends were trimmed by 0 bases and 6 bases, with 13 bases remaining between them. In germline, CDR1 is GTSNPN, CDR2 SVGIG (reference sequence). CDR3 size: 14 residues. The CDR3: CAWSVRTTKDTQYF. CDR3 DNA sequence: TGTGCCTGGAGTGTTCGGACCACAAAGGATACGCAGTATTTT.

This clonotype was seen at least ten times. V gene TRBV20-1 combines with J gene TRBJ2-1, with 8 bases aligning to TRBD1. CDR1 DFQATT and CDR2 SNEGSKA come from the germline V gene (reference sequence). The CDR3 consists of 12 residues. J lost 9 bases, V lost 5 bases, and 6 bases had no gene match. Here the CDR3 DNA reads TGCAGTGCTCCCAGGGGGCTCGGTGAGCAGTTCTTC. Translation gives CSAPRGLGEQFF.

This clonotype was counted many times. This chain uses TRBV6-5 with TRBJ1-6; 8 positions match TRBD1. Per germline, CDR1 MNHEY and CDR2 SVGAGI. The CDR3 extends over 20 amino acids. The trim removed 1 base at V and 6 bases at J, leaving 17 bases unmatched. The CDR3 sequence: CASSYYPPGQGGSGNSPLHF. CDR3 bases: TGTGCCAGCAGTTACTACCCCCCCGGACAGGGAGGATCGGGTAATTCACCCCTCCACTTT.

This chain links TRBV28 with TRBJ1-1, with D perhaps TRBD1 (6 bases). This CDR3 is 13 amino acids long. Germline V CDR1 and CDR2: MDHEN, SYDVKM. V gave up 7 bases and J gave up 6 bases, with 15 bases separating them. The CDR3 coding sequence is TGTGCCAGCATCAAGGGGGGAGACGCTGAAGCTTTCTTT. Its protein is CASIKGGDAEAFF. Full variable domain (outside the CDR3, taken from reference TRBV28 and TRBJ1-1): DVKVTQSSRYLVKRTGEKVFLECVQDMDHENMFWYRQDPGLGLRLIYFSYDVKMKEKGDIPEGYSVSREKKERFSLILESASTNQTSMYLCASIKGGDAEAFFGQGTRLTVV.

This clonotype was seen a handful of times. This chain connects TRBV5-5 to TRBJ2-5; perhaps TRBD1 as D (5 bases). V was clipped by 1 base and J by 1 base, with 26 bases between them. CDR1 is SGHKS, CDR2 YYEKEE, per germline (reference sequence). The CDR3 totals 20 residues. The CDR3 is CASSLTTGQGRRQTQETQYF. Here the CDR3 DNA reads TGTGCCAGCAGCTTGACGACCGGGCAGGGTCGTCGACAGACCCAAGAGACCCAGTACTTC.

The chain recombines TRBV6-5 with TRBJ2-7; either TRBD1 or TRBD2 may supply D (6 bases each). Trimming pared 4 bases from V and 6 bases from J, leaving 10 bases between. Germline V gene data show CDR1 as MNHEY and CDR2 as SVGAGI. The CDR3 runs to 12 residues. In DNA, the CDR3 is TGTGCCAGCAGTTTCGGGGGCGGCGAGCAGTACTTC. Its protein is CASSFGGGEQYF.

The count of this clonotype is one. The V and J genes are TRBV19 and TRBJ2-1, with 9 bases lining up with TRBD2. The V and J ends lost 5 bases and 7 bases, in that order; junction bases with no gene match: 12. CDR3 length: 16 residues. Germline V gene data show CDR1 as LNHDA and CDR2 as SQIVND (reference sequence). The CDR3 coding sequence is TGTGCCAGTAGTCTACTCACCGGGACTAGCTCTAATGAGCAGTTCTTC. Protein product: CASSLLTGTSSNEQFF.

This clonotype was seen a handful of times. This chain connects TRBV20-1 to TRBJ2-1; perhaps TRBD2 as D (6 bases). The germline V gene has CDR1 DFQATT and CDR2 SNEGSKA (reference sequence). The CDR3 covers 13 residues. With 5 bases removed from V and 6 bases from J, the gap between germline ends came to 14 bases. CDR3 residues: CSAALPTSNEQFF. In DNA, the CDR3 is TGCAGTGCTGCCCTCCCGACTAGCAATGAGCAGTTCTTC.

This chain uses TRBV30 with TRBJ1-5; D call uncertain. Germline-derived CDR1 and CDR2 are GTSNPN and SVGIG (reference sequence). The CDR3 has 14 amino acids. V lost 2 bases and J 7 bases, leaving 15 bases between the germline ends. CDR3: CAWSRAGYGQPQHF. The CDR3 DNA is TGTGCCTGGAGTCGTGCCGGGTACGGGCAGCCCCAGCATTTT.

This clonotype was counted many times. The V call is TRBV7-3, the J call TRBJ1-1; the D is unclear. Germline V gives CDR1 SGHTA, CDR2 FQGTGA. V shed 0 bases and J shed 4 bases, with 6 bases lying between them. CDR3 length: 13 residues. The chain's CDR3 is CASSLTQATEAFF. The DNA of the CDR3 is TGTGCCAGCAGCTTAACGCAGGCCACTGAAGCTTTCTTT.

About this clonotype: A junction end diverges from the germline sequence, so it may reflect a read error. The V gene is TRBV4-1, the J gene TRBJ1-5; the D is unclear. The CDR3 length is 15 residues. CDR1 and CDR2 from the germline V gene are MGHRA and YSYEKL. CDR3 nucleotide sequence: TGCACCAGCAGCCAAGATATGGGCATCAATCAGCCCCAGCATTTT. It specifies CTSSQDMGINQPQHF.